This T cell receptor (beta chain) was documented in a study of blood T cell repertoires in COVID-19. Turning to the study itself: PBMCs, B-cell-depleted T cells, or T cells provided the cDNA or gDNA that made up the material.

Per the study methods: Reference gene primer amplification in the assay estimated nucleated cell counts. Data came from immunoSEQ multiplex PCR; TCRdb stores just in-frame clones and leaves some out. D and trimming were read from the DNA, whereas the V and J calls and clone size are those reported in that table. The sample includes some 100,000 clones, 80% seen only once; the top ten take 31%. CDR1 SNHLY and CDR2 FYNNEI come from the germline V gene. The CDR3 spans 13 residues. Trimming took off 8 bases at V and 4 bases at J, with 14 bases between the two ends. This clone was counted a few times. The sequenced sample consisted of peripheral blood. This sequence joins TRBV2 and TRBJ1-1; D is uncertain. This TCR came from a man aged 70 or older with active or convalescent COVID-19. The CDR3 reads CASQENGGTEAFF. The CDR3 DNA sequence: TGTGCCAGCCAGGAAAATGGTGGCACTGAAGCTTTCTTT.